A single sample gave rise to the 28 T cell receptor beta chains below, sequenced in a study of blood T cell repertoires in COVID-19. Clones were sequenced by immunoSEQ multiplex PCR, and TCRdb holds only the in-frame ones, with some missing. The sample includes 60,000 or so clones, around 77% of them seen just once. Sample: peripheral blood. The source is a man in his sixties with acute or convalescent COVID-19.

This chain links TRBV7-8 with TRBJ2-7; maybe TRBD1 (6 bases). This CDR3 is 15 amino acids long. V was clipped by 0 bases and J by 4 bases, with 13 bases between them. CDR1 SGHVS and CDR2 FQNEAQ come from the germline V gene. The CDR3 spells CASSLAIQGQYEQYF. The CDR3 nucleotides are TGTGCCAGCAGCTTAGCGATACAGGGCCAGTACGAGCAGTACTTC.

V is TRBV4-2 and J is TRBJ1-3; D is undetermined. CDR3 length: 15 residues. The V and J ends lost 0 bases and 2 bases respectively, with 8 bases between them. Germline-derived CDR1 and CDR2 are LGHNA and YNFKEQ. The CDR3 coding sequence is TGTGCCAGCAGCCAAGACCTAGGAGCTGGAAACACCATATATTTT. Translating it yields CASSQDLGAGNTIYF.

This chain uses TRBV5-1 with TRBJ2-1; possibly TRBD2 for D (8 bases). Trimming took 3 bases from V and 6 from J, leaving 16 bases between them. Germline V gene data show CDR1 as SGHRS and CDR2 as YFSETQ. This CDR3 is 15 amino acids long. CDR3 DNA sequence: TGCGCCAGCAGCTGGGACAGCGGGACTAGCAATGAGCAGTTCTTC. This gives the protein CASSWDSGTSNEQFF.

The chain employs TRBV2 and TRBJ1-6; the match to TRBD1 covers 7 bases. Germline V gene lookup returns CDR1 SNHLY and CDR2 FYNNEI. Trimming at V came to 5 bases and at J to 0 bases, leaving 7 bases not matched to a gene. The CDR3 has 17 amino acids. The CDR3 reads CASSHRDSGSYNSPLHF. The CDR3 DNA reads as TGTGCCAGCAGTCACCGGGACAGTGGCTCCTATAATTCACCCCTCCACTTT.

The chain employs TRBV18 and TRBJ1-5; maybe TRBD1 (6 bases). The CDR3 consists of 15 residues. Germline V gene lookup returns CDR1 KGHSH and CDR2 LQKENI. V was pared by 3 bases and J by 3 bases, with 12 bases between. CDR3 DNA: TGTGCCAGCTCACCGGACAGTAATTTCAATCAGCCCCAGCATTTT. It is translated as CASSPDSNFNQPQHF.

This sequence joins TRBV9 and TRBJ1-1, with 8 bases that match TRBD1. Losses at the gene ends were 2 bases for V and 2 bases for J; bases not matched to a gene: 8. The CDR3 is 16 residues long. Germline V gives CDR1 SGDLS, CDR2 YYNGEE. The CDR3 DNA sequence: TGTGCCAGCAGCGTGGGGCAGGGGGCTTTAAACACTGAAGCTTTCTTT. Translation: CASSVGQGALNTEAFF.

This CDR3 is CAISPWGGNSPLHF. DNA of the CDR3: TGTGCCATCAGCCCCTGGGGGGGCAATTCACCCCTCCACTTT. This chain links TRBV10-3 with TRBJ1-6; a weak D match, TRBD1 (6 bases). CDR1 and CDR2 from the germline V gene are ENHRY and SYGVKD. Trimming removed 6 bases at V and 7 bases at J, with 13 bases between. The CDR3 loop spans 14 amino acids.

The chain recombines TRBV18 with TRBJ2-7; weak D call: TRBD2 (6 bases). Germline CDR1 is KGHSH and CDR2 is LQKENI. CDR3 length: 14 residues. V was cut by 6 bases and J by 0 bases, with 12 bases left in between. The CDR3 nucleotides are TGTGCCAGCTCGCGGGACGCGCACTCCTACGAGCAGTACTTC. Its protein product is CASSRDAHSYEQYF.

The chain has TRBV27 and TRBJ1-3, with TRBD1 matching 10 bases. Germline CDR1 is MNHEY and CDR2 is SMNVEV (reference sequence). This CDR3 has 19 amino acids. With 7 bases clipped from V and 4 bases from J, the junction kept 19 bases outside the gene matches. DNA of the CDR3: TGTGCCAGCACCAAACCGGGACAGGGGAAACCTACGAGGGGAAACACCATATATTTT. Its protein product is CASTKPGQGKPTRGNTIYF.

This clone has a handful of counts. The J gene is TRBJ1-5, the V gene TRBV6-1; maybe TRBD1 (6 bases). From germline, CDR1 is MNHNS and CDR2 SASEGT. This CDR3 comprises 15 residues. Trimming removed 2 bases from V and 5 bases from J, with 13 bases in between. The CDR3 bases are TGTGCCAGCAGTGAATATGGACAGCCCCATCAGCCCCAGCATTTT. Its protein product is CASSEYGQPHQPQHF.

The V gene is TRBV27, the J gene TRBJ1-2, with TRBD1 matching over 10 bases. This CDR3 region has 18 residues. Germline CDR1 and CDR2: MNHEY and SMNVEV (reference sequence). V lost 5 bases and J lost 5; bases outside the gene matches: 17. The CDR3 nucleotides are TGTGCCAGCAGTCTCCTCACTCCGGGACAGGGGACCACATATGGCTACACCTTC. It encodes CASSLLTPGQGTTYGYTF.

This clone was found a few times. The chain couples TRBV7-2 to TRBJ1-3; 10 bases map to TRBD1. The CDR3 consists of 17 residues. CDR1 and CDR2 from the germline V gene are SGHTA and FQGNSA. The trim removed 2 bases at V and 4 bases at J, leaving 8 bases unmatched. CDR3 in DNA: TGTGCCAGCAGCTTACGCCGGACAGGGGGATCGGGAAACACCATATATTTT. Protein product: CASSLRRTGGSGNTIYF.

V and J are TRBV2 and TRBJ1-1, with D unclear. Trimming pared 8 bases from V and 1 base from J, leaving 11 bases between. The CDR3 has 13 residues. CDR1 is SNHLY, CDR2 FYNNEI, per germline. CDR3 protein: CASFRSPNTEAFF. Written as DNA, the CDR3 is TGTGCCAGCTTTCGGAGCCCGAACACTGAAGCTTTCTTT.

Here the CDR3 DNA reads TGTGCCACCAGTGATTTACCGGGACAGGGGTCGAGTGAGCAGTTCTTC. It codes for CATSDLPGQGSSEQFF. The rearrangement links TRBV24-1 to TRBJ2-1, with 10 bases matching TRBD1. V gave up 1 base and J gave up 9 bases; unmatched junction bases: 8. CDR3 length: 16 residues. Germline V lookup: CDR1 KGHDR, CDR2 SFDVKD.

The V and J genes are TRBV18 and TRBJ1-1; 7 bases line up with TRBD1. V lost 7 bases and J lost 1; bases outside the gene matches: 9. The length of the CDR3 is 15 residues. CDR1 is KGHSH and CDR2 is LQKENI in the germline V gene. Here the CDR3 DNA reads TGTGCCAGCTTGGGACAGATCGGGGCGAACACTGAAGCTTTCTTT. This encodes CASLGQIGANTEAFF.

This clone was counted many times. DNA of the CDR3: TGTGCCCCCGGGTCGACAGGGGGTGGCTATGGCTACACCTTC. Protein: CAPGSTGGGYGYTF. The chain joins TRBV21-1 to TRBJ1-2; the table names TRBD1, a call not compared with the DNA. TRBV21-1 is recorded as a pseudogene. The CDR3 has 14 amino acids.

The sample holds one count of this clone. CDR3 in amino acids: CASSQERGEGTDTQYF. CDR3 nucleotides: TGCGCCAGCAGCCAAGAGCGGGGGGAGGGCACAGATACGCAGTATTTT. V gene TRBV4-1 combines with J gene TRBJ2-3, with 8 nucleotides matching TRBD2. The CDR3 sequence is 16 residues long. The germline V gene encodes CDR1 MGHRA and CDR2 YSYEKL. The trim removed 0 bases at V and 1 base at J, leaving 3 bases unmatched.

The rearrangement links TRBV6-5 to TRBJ2-7, with 8 bases identical to TRBD1. There are 15 residues in the CDR3. V was pared by 5 bases and J by 0 bases, with 6 bases of the junction left unmatched. From germline, CDR1 is MNHEY and CDR2 SVGAGI. CDR3 coding DNA: TGTGCCAGCAGTCGGGACAGGATAAGCTCCTACGAGCAGTACTTC. It translates to CASSRDRISSYEQYF.

The chain has TRBV27 and TRBJ2-7; TRBD1 aligns across 8 bases. The germline V gene encodes CDR1 MNHEY and CDR2 SMNVEV (reference sequence). J was trimmed by 3 bases and V by 5 bases; bases with no gene match: 12. The CDR3 is 16 residues long. Here the CDR3 reads CASSPSTGVIGYEQYF. The CDR3 coding sequence is TGTGCCAGCAGTCCCTCGACAGGGGTAATAGGCTACGAGCAGTACTTC.

The rearrangement links TRBV14 to TRBJ2-1; TRBD2 matches at 13 bases. The V gene's germline CDR1 is SGHDN and CDR2 FVKESK. Losses at the gene ends were 6 bases for V and 7 bases for J; bases not matched to a gene: 6. CDR3 length: 15 residues. The CDR3 DNA is TGTGCCAGCAGTGGACTAGCGGGGGCGGGGAATGAGCAGTTCTTC. Its protein product is CASSGLAGAGNEQFF.

The rearrangement joins TRBV19 to TRBJ1-2; no firm D call. CDR1 is LNHDA and CDR2 is SQIVND in the germline V gene (reference sequence). The CDR3 has 12 residues. V lost 4 bases and J lost 4, with 7 bases in between. The CDR3 DNA sequence: TGTGCCAGTAGTACCCTCAGCTATGGCTACACCTTC. It encodes CASSTLSYGYTF.

This clone occurred once. CDR3 DNA: TGCGCCAGCAGCTTGTTCAGGGAGGGCGGCTACACCTTC. This gives the protein CASSLFREGGYTF. This chain joins TRBV5-1 and TRBJ1-2; D might be TRBD1 (5 bases). This CDR3 has 13 amino acids. Germline CDR1 and CDR2: SGHRS and YFSETQ. V lost 1 base and J lost 8, with 12 bases in between.

V and J are TRBV4-1 and TRBJ1-4; TRBD1 might be the D (6 bases). The V and J ends lost 3 bases and 5 bases respectively, with 10 bases between them. CDR3 length: 14 amino acids. Looked up from germline, CDR1 is MGHRA and CDR2 is YSYEKL. The CDR3 spells CASSQGQGNEKLFF. In DNA form, the CDR3 reads TGCGCCAGCAGCCAGGGGCAGGGGAATGAAAAACTGTTTTTT.

This clone has just a few counts. The CDR3, as DNA: TGTGCCAGCAGCCGGACAGGGAACACTGAAGCTTTCTTT. Amino acids: CASSRTGNTEAFF. The chain has TRBV5-5 and TRBJ1-1; 7 bases are shared with TRBD1. The junction had 1 base not matched to a gene; V was cut back by 4 bases and J by 1 base. Germline CDR1 and CDR2: SGHKS and YYEKEE (reference sequence). This CDR3 is built from 13 residues.

The chain couples TRBV29-1 to TRBJ2-1; 7 nucleotides match TRBD1. V lost 4 bases, J lost 4 bases, and 4 bases stayed unmatched. The CDR3 contains 13 residues. Germline-derived CDR1 and CDR2 are SQVTM and ANQGSEA. The CDR3 DNA is TGCAGCGTTGGACGGGACAGATACAATGAGCAGTTCTTC. Translated: CSVGRDRYNEQFF.

This chain joins TRBV6-2 or TRBV6-3 and TRBJ1-4; 8 bases fit TRBD1. J gave up 8 bases and V 2 bases, and 4 bases lay outside the gene matches. The CDR3 totals 14 residues. CDR1 and CDR2 from the germline V gene are MNHEY and SVGEGT. The CDR3 DNA sequence: TGTGCCAGCAGTTACGGCAGGGGGCAGGAAAAACTGTTTTTT. Translating it yields CASSYGRGQEKLFF.

This rearrangement joins TRBV6-5 to TRBJ1-4, with D perhaps matching TRBD1 (5 bases). The CDR3 runs 14 residues. Germline assignment: CDR1 MNHEY and CDR2 SVGAGI. The germline V and J ends were trimmed by 5 bases and 7 bases, with 14 bases remaining between them. This chain's CDR3 is CASSTPQGGEKLFF. CDR3 nucleotides: TGTGCCAGCAGTACCCCCCAGGGCGGTGAAAAACTGTTTTTT.

J is TRBJ1-5 and V is TRBV19, with 7 bases matching TRBD1. Trimming at V came to 4 bases and at J to 12 bases, leaving 12 bases not matched to a gene. The germline V gene encodes CDR1 LNHDA and CDR2 SQIVND (reference sequence). There are 14 residues in the CDR3. The CDR3 nucleotides read TGTGCCAGTAGTAACCTGGGGACAGTCAGTAACCAGCATTTT. It codes for CASSNLGTVSNQHF.